This T cell receptor beta chain was documented in a study of T cells in Graves' hyperthyroidism and ophthalmopathy. Study context: Staff took peripheral blood when the initial diagnosis was made, before any treatment began.

This clonotype is medium-sized in the sample. Mismatch with germline at one junction end may stem from a read error. Regions amplified from RNA transcripts were the TCR beta CDR3 regions. Primed by the HTBI set, a first-round RT-PCR was run on the TCR CDR3. Via MiXCR, TCRdb re-called the multiplex PCR reads, giving one row per CDR3 protein. The sample consists of tens of thousands of distinct CDR3 sequences, less than 50% of them appearing once. The CDR3 extends over 15 amino acids. The germline CDR1 and CDR2 sequences are SSHAT and FNYEAQ (reference sequence). Newly diagnosed hyperthyroidism patients aged 18 to 65 years had disease lasting under 2 months.

The receptor was isolated from a woman in her fifties or sixties with Graves' hyperthyroidism that later progressed to Graves' ophthalmopathy. The sample was blood. J is TRBJ2-7 and V is TRBV7-7; D is perhaps TRBD2 (6 bases). The CDR3 loop reads CASSLRAGKDYEQYF. In DNA, the CDR3 is TGTGCTAGCAGCCTGCGGGCGGGGAAAGATTACGAGCAGTACTTC. Filled out from reference TRBV7-7 and TRBJ2-7, the complete variable domain reads GAGVSQSPRYKVTKRGQDVTLRCDPISSHATLYWYQQALGQGPEFLTYFNYEAQPDKSGLPSDRFSAERPEGSISTLTIQRTEQRDSAMYRCASSLRAGKDYEQYFGPGTRLTVT.